Given below is one T cell receptor beta chain in context. This record comes from a study of control samples from healthy donors and cancer patients. Only in-frame clones appear in the TCRdb table, and some are missing; sequencing was by immunoSEQ multiplex PCR. The sample gives roughly 100,000 clones, 83% of which show up once; roughly an eighth is in the top ten. From germline, CDR1 is SGHNT and CDR2 YYREEE (reference sequence). V gave up 3 bases and J gave up 6 bases, with 12 bases separating them. The CDR3 extends over 14 amino acids. The V call is TRBV5-4, the J call TRBJ1-4, with unresolved D. This receptor was identified in a woman aged 45-65 years in good health. Source material: blood. This CDR3 reads CASSSEIGDEKLFF. CDR3 DNA: TGTGCCAGCAGCTCTGAGATTGGAGATGAAAAACTGTTTTTT.